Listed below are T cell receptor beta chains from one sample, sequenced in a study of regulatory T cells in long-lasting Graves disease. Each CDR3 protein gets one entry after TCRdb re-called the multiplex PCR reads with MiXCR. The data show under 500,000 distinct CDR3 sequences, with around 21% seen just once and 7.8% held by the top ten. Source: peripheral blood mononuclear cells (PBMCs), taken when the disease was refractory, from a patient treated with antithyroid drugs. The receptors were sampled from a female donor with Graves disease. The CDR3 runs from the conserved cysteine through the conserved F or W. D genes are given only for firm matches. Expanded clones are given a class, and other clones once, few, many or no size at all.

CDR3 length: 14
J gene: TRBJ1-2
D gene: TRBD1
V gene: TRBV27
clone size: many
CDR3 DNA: TGTGCCAGCAGTTTAGGGGACAGGGTGTCTGGCTACACCTTC
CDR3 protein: CASSLGDRVSGYTF

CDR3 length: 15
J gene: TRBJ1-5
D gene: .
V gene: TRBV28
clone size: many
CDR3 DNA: TGTGCCAGCAGTGGTTCGCGAGTAAGCAATCAGCCCCAGCATTTT
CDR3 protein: CASSGSRVSNQPQHF

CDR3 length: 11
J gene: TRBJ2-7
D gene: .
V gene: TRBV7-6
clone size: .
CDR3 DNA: TGTGCCAGCAGCTTTACGGAAGAGCAGTACTTC
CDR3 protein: CASSFTEEQYF

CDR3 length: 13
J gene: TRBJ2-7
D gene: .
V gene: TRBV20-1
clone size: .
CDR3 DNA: TGCAGTGCTAGAGCCCGGGAGAACTACGAGCAGTACTTC
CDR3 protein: CSARARENYEQYF

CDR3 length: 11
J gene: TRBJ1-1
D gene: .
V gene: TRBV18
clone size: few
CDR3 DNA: TGTGCCAGCTCACCGGTCACTGAAGCTTTCTTT
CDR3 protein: CASSPVTEAFF

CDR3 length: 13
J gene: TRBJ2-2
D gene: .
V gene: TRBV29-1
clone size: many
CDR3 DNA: TGCAGCGTTGATAGGGAGAACACCGGGGAGCTGTTTTTT
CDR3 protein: CSVDRENTGELFF

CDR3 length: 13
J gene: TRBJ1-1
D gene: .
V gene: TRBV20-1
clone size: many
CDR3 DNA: TGCAGTGCCCCCGACAGGATGAACACTGAAGCTTTCTTT
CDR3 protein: CSAPDRMNTEAFF

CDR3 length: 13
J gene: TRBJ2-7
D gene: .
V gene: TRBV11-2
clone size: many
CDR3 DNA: TGTGCCAGCAGCCGAGCGGATTCCTACGAGCAGTACTTC
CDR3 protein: CASSRADSYEQYF

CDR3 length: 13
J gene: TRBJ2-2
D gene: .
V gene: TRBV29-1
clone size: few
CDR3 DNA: TGCAGCGTTGAAGTTCGGGGATCTGGGGAGCTGTTTTTT
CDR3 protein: CSVEVRGSGELFF

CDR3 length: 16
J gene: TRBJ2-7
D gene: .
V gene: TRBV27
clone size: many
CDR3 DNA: TGTGCCAGCAGATTGGCCGGGGGACTCCTTCTTACAGAGGAGTACTTC
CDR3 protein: CASRLAGGLLLTEEYF

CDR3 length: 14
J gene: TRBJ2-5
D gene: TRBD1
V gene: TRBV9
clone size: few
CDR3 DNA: TGTGCCAGCAGTCGACAGGGGGCTACGGAGACCCAGTACTTC
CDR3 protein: CASSRQGATETQYF

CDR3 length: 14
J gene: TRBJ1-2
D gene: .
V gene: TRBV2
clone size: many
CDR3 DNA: TGTGCCAGCACAATAAGGAGGGGCAACTATGGCTACACCTTC
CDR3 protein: CASTIRRGNYGYTF

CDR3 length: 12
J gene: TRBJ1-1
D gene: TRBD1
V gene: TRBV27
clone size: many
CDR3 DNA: TGTGCCAGCAGCGACAGGGTTAGGAAAGCTTTCTTT
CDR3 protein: CASSDRVRKAFF

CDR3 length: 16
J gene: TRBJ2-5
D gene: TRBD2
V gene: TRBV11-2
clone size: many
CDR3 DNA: TGTGCCAGCAGCTCCCTGACTAGCGGGAGGCGTGAGACCCAGTACTTC
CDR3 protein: CASSSLTSGRRETQYF

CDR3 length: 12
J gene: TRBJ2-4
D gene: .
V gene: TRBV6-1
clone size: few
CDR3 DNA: TGTGCCAGCAGAGGGGGTCGAGACATTCAGTACTTC
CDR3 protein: CASRGGRDIQYF

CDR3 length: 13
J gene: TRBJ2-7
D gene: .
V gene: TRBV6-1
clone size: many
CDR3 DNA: TGTGCCAGCATGCGTGGCGGCTCCTACGAGCAGTACTTC
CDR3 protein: CASMRGGSYEQYF

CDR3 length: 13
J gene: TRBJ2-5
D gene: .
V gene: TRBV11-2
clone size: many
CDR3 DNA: TGTGCCAGCAGCCCGACAGCCCAAGAGACCCAGTACTTC
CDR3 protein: CASSPTAQETQYF

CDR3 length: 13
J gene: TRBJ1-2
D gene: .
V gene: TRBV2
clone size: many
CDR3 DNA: TGTGCCAGCAGTGACTGGACGAACTATGGCTACACCTTC
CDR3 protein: CASSDWTNYGYTF

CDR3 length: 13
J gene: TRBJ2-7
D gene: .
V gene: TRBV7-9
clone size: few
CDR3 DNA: TGTGCCAGCAGCCCTAGAGCCGATACGCCGGAGTACTTC
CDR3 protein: CASSPRADTPEYF

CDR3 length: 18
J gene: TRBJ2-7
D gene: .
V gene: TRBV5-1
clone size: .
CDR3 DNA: TGCGCCAGCAGCTCCCTCCCCTTAGCGGAGCCTAACACCTACGAGCAGTACTTC
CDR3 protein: CASSSLPLAEPNTYEQYF